This is a list of T cell receptor beta chains from one sample in a study of molecular identifiers for immune sequencing clone quantification. Using its own MiXCR run on the PCR reads, TCRdb lists one record per CDR3 protein. The sample consists of 600,000 to 650,000 distinct CDR3 sequences, just under 20% of them appearing once. Sequenced material: naive CD8+ T cells from blood, with Jurkat cell RNA spiked in. These receptors were collected from a human donor in good health. Some libraries in this study had Jurkat cell RNA spiked in. The CDR3 runs from the conserved cysteine through the conserved F or W. The order of the fields is V gene, clone size, J gene, D gene, CDR3 protein, CDR3 DNA. The D gene is left open where the match is weak. The listing skips clone size in some rows; elsewhere it reads once, few, many or a size class.

TRBV7-9	few	TRBJ2-5	-	CASSLVGGPKETQYF	TGTGCCAGCAGCTTAGTAGGAGGGCCGAAAGAGACCCAGTACTTC
TRBV7-9	few	TRBJ2-1	-	CASSFSMEIDNEQFF	TGTGCCAGCAGCTTCTCTATGGAGATAGACAATGAGCAGTTCTTC
TRBV21-1	many	TRBJ2-4	-	CASTTPGPSRAKNIQYF	TGTGCCAGCACAACACCTGGACCCAGCCGGGCCAAAAACATTCAGTACTTC
TRBV7-9	-	TRBJ2-1	TRBD1	CASSPGPGGYNEQFF	TGTGCCAGCAGCCCAGGCCCAGGGGGCTACAATGAGCAGTTCTTC
TRBV20-1	many	TRBJ2-7	TRBD1	CSALGQVPPYEQYF	TGCAGTGCTCTTGGACAGGTTCCCCCCTACGAGCAGTACTTC
TRBV2	many	TRBJ2-7	-	CASRGVPGLGLSSYEQYF	TGTGCCAGCAGAGGCGTTCCAGGACTTGGCCTGAGCTCCTACGAGCAGTACTTC
TRBV7-8	many	TRBJ2-7	-	CASSSTQSGEYEQYF	TGTGCCAGCAGCTCGACGCAATCCGGGGAATACGAGCAGTACTTC
TRBV7-6	few	TRBJ2-1	TRBD2	CASSLAPDSGAHNEQFF	TGTGCCAGCAGCTTAGCCCCGGATAGCGGGGCCCATAATGAGCAGTTCTTC
TRBV27	many	TRBJ2-1	-	CASSPTSYNEQFF	TGTGCCAGCAGCCCCACGTCCTACAATGAGCAGTTCTTC
TRBV5-4	few	TRBJ1-6	-	CASSTVGIGQSNSPLHF	TGTGCCAGCAGCACTGTGGGGATAGGACAATCTAATTCACCCCTCCACTTT
TRBV5-8	few	TRBJ2-3	TRBD2	CASSLGSGRIDTQYF	TGTGCCAGCAGCTTGGGTAGCGGGAGGATAGATACGCAGTATTTT
TRBV9	-	TRBJ2-3	-	CASSARTDTRYF	TGTGCCAGCAGCGCGAGGACAGATACGCGGTATTTT
TRBV9	few	TRBJ1-4	-	CASSNRDGSNEKLFF	TGTGCCAGCAGCAATCGGGACGGGAGTAATGAAAAACTGTTTTTT
TRBV5-6	-	TRBJ1-1	-	CASSLDLAGWTEAFF	TGTGCCAGCAGCTTGGATTTGGCAGGGTGGACTGAAGCTTTCTTT
TRBV13	many	TRBJ2-5	-	CASSLTSSELETQYF	TGTGCCAGCAGCTTGACTAGTTCGGAGTTAGAGACCCAGTACTTC
TRBV29-1	many	TRBJ1-3	-	CSVEVTGPGNTIYF	TGCAGCGTTGAAGTCACCGGACCGGGAAACACCATATATTTT
TRBV11-2	-	TRBJ1-6	-	CASSLDFGYNSPLHF	TGTGCCAGCAGCTTAGATTTCGGCTATAATTCACCCCTCCACTTT
TRBV2	many	TRBJ1-5	TRBD1	CASKGAGGHQPQHF	TGTGCCAGCAAGGGAGCAGGGGGCCATCAGCCCCAGCATTTT
TRBV27	many	TRBJ1-5	TRBD1	CASSPRTGFQPQHF	TGTGCCAGCAGTCCCCGGACAGGCTTTCAGCCCCAGCATTTT
TRBV4-1	few	TRBJ2-2	TRBD1	CASSQLQGAGGELFF	TGCGCCAGCAGCCAACTACAGGGGGCTGGCGGGGAGCTGTTTTTT
TRBV24-1	few	TRBJ2-5	-	CATSGGYQETQYF	TGTGCCACCAGTGGCGGTTACCAAGAGACCCAGTACTTC
TRBV27	-	TRBJ1-5	-	CASRETPTEGQPQHF	TGTGCCAGCAGAGAAACCCCTACAGAGGGTCAGCCCCAGCATTTT
TRBV5-6	-	TRBJ2-6	-	CAGSLAGGGANVLTF	TGTGCCGGCAGTTTGGCAGGAGGTGGGGCCAACGTCCTGACTTTC
TRBV6-5	many	TRBJ2-3	-	CASSYSRGGSDTQYF	TGTGCCAGCAGTTACTCGAGGGGGGGCTCAGATACGCAGTATTTT
TRBV4-3	-	TRBJ2-7	-	CASSPETGYLHEQYF	TGCGCCAGCAGTCCCGAAACAGGGTATCTTCACGAGCAGTACTTC
TRBV28	many	TRBJ1-4	-	CASSLTLRGEKLFF	TGTGCCAGCAGTTTGACCCTTCGGGGCGAAAAACTGTTTTTT
TRBV30	-	TRBJ1-5	-	CAWSPRRARSNQPQHF	TGTGCCTGGAGCCCCAGGCGGGCGAGGAGCAATCAGCCCCAGCATTTT
TRBV5-1	many	TRBJ2-7	-	CASNLPGFDEQYF	TGCGCCAGCAATTTGCCCGGGTTCGACGAGCAGTACTTC
TRBV5-6	many	TRBJ2-1	-	CASSLDGGPSYNEQFF	TGTGCCAGCAGCTTGGATGGGGGGCCGAGCTACAATGAGCAGTTCTTC
TRBV4-1	many	TRBJ2-7	TRBD1	CASSQAHPQGGEQYF	TGCGCCAGCAGCCAAGCCCATCCACAGGGGGGCGAGCAGTACTTC
TRBV19	few	TRBJ2-2	-	CASSIGTYTGELFF	TGTGCCAGTAGTATAGGGACATACACCGGGGAGCTGTTTTTT
TRBV7-9	-	TRBJ2-2	-	CASSQILRGALDTGELFF	TGTGCCAGCAGCCAAATCCTCCGGGGGGCCTTGGACACCGGGGAGCTGTTTTTT
TRBV12-3/TRBV12-4	few	TRBJ1-2	-	CASSLRRPVGYGYTF	TGTGCCAGCAGTTTAAGACGCCCCGTGGGCTATGGCTACACCTTC
TRBV10-3	many	TRBJ1-3	TRBD1	CAIRIAPGTGNAPSGNTIYF	TGTGCCATCCGAATTGCTCCCGGGACAGGGAATGCTCCCTCTGGAAACACCATATATTTT
TRBV5-6	few	TRBJ2-1	TRBD2	CASSFYSGSLNEQFF	TGTGCCAGCAGCTTTTATAGCGGGAGTCTGAATGAGCAGTTCTTC
TRBV2	many	TRBJ1-1	-	CASSESPQESMNTEAFF	TGTGCCAGCAGTGAAAGCCCCCAAGAATCCATGAACACTGAAGCTTTCTTT
TRBV27	-	TRBJ2-7	-	CASSLTWTPSEQYF	TGTGCCAGCAGTTTAACTTGGACCCCATCCGAGCAGTACTTC
TRBV7-2	many	TRBJ2-1	-	CASSSLFGPYNEQFF	TGTGCCAGCAGCTCGCTTTTTGGTCCCTACAATGAGCAGTTCTTC
TRBV6-2/TRBV6-3	few	TRBJ2-7	-	CAGSYSSYEQYF	TGTGCCGGCAGTTACAGCTCCTACGAGCAGTACTTC
TRBV7-6	many	TRBJ2-2	-	CASSLGDGTGELFF	TGTGCCAGCAGCTTAGGGGACGGCACCGGGGAGCTGTTTTTT
TRBV11-2	many	TRBJ2-5	TRBD2	CASSLETSGGETQYF	TGTGCCAGCAGCTTAGAGACTAGCGGGGGTGAGACCCAGTACTTC
TRBV9	many	TRBJ2-5	-	CASSVGGHSPETQYF	TGTGCCAGCAGCGTAGGGGGACACTCTCCGGAGACCCAGTACTTC